The T cell receptor beta chain under discussion was sequenced for a study of control samples from healthy donors and cancer patients. Generated by immunoSEQ multiplex PCR, the TCRdb table keeps only in-frame clones and is missing some. The repertoire consists of approximately 120,000 clones, with approximately 92% occurring once and the leading ten covering 0.55% to 0.65%. Sequencing was carried out using PBMCs. This sequence originates from an elderly man with head and neck cancer.

The CDR3 loop reads CASSQGRPQPQHF. DNA of the CDR3: TGTGCCAGCAGTCAGGGACGCCCTCAGCCCCAGCATTTT. This sequence joins TRBV6-5 and TRBJ1-5; possibly TRBD1 for D (5 bases). CDR3 size: 13 residues. V was clipped by 5 bases and J by 6 bases, with 11 bases between them. Germline V gene sequence: CDR1 MNHEY, CDR2 SVGAGI.